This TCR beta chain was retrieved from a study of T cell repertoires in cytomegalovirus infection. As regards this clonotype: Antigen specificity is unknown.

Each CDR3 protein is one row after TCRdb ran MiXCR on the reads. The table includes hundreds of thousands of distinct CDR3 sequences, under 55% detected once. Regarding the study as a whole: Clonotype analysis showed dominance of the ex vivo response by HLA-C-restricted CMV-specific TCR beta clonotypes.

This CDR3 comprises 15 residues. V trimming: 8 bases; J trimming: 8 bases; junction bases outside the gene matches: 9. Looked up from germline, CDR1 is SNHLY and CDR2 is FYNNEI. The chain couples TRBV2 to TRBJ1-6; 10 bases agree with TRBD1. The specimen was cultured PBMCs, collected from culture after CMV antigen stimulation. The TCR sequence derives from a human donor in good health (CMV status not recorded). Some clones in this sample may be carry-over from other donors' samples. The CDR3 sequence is CASLGSGTGDSPLHF. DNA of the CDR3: TGTGCCAGCTTGGGGAGCGGGACAGGGGATTCACCCCTCCACTTT.